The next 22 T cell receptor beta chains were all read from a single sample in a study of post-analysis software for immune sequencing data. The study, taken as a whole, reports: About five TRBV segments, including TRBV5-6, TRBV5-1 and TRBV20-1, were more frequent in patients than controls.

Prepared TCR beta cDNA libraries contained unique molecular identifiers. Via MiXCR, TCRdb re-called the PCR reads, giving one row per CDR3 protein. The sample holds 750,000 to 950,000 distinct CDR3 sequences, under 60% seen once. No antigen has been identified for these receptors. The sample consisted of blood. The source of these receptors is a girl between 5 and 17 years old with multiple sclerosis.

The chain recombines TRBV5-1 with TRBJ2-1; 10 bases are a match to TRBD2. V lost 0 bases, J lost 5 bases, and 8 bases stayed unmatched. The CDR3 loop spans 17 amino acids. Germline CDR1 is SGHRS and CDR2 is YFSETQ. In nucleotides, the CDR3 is TGCGCCAGCAGCTTGGTGGTGGGAGCGGGAGGGAACAATGAGCAGTTCTTC. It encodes CASSLVVGAGGNNEQFF.

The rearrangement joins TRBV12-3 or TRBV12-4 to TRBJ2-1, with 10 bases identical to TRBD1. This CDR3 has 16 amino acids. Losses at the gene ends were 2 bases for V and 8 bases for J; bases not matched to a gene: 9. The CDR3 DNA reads TGTGCCAGCAGTTTATCTAGGGACAGGGGCTTCGATGAGCAGTTCTTC. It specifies CASSLSRDRGFDEQFF.

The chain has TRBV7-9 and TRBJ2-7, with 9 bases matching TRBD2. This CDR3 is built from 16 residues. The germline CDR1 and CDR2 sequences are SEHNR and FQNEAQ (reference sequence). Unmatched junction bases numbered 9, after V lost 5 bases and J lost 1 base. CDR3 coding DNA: TGTGCCAGCAGCCCCGGTAGCGGGAGCCAATCCTACGAGCAGTACTTC. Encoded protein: CASSPGSGSQSYEQYF.

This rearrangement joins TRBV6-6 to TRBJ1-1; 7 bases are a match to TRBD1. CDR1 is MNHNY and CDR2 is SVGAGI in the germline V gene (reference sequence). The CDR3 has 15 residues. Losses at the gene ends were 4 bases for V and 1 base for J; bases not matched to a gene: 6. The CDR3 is CASSSRTGENTEAFF. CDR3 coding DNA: TGTGCCAGCAGTTCTCGGACAGGAGAGAACACTGAAGCTTTCTTT.

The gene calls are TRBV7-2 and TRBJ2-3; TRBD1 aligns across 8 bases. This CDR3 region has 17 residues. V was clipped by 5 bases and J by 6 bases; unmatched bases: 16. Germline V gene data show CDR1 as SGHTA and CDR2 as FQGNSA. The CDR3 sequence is CASSKDRGGTNRDTQYF. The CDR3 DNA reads TGTGCCAGCAGCAAAGACAGGGGAGGTACAAATAGGGATACGCAGTATTTT.

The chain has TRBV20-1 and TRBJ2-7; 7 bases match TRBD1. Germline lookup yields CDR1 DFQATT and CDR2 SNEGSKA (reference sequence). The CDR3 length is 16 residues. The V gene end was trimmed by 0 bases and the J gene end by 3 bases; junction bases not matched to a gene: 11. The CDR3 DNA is TGCAGTGCTAGAGATCTGCGCACAGGGGACGGCTACGAGCAGTACTTC. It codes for CSARDLRTGDGYEQYF.

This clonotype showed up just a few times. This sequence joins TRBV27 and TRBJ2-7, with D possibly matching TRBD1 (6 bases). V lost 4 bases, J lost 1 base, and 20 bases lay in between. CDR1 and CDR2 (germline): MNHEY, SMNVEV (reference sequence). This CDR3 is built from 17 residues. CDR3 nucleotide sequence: TGTGCCAGCAGTTCGCAAATCGGGACATTCCTGTCCTACGAGCAGTACTTC. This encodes CASSSQIGTFLSYEQYF.

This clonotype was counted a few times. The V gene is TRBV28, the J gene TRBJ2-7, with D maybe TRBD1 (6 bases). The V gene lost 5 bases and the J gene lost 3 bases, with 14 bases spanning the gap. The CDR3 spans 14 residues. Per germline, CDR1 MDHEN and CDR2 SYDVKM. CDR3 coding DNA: TGTGCCAGCAGTCCTCGGACAGAAGACTACGAGCAGTACTTC. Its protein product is CASSPRTEDYEQYF.

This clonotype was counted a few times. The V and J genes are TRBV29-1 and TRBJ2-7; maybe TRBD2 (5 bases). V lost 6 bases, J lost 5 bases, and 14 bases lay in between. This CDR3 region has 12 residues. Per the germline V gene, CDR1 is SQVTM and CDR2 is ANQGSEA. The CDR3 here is CSVAAGPHEQYF. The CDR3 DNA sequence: TGCAGCGTGGCGGCGGGCCCCCACGAGCAGTACTTC.

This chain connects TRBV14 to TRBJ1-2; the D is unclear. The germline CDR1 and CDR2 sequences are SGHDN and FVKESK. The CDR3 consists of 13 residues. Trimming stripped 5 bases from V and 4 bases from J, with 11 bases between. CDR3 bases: TGTGCCAGCAGCGTCAAAACCGGCTATGGCTACACCTTC. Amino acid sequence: CASSVKTGYGYTF.

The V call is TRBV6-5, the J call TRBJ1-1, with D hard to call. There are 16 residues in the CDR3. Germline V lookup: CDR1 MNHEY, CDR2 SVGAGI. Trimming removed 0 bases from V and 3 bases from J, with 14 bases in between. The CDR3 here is CASSYSKGFRHTEAFF. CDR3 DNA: TGTGCCAGCAGTTACTCGAAAGGGTTTCGGCACACTGAAGCTTTCTTT.

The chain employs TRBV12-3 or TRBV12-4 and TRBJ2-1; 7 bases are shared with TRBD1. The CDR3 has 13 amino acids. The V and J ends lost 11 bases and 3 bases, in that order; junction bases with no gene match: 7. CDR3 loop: CADTDRVYNEQFF. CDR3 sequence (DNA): TGTGCCGACACCGACAGGGTCTACAATGAGCAGTTCTTC.

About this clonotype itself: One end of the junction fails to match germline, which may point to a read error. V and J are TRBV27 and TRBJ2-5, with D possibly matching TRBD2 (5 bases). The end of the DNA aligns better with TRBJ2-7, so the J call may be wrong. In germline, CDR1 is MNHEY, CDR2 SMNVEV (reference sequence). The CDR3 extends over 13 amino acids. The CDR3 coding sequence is TGTACCAGCAGTCGCGCGGGCGTCCTCGAGCAGTACTTC. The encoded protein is CTSSRAGVLEQYF.

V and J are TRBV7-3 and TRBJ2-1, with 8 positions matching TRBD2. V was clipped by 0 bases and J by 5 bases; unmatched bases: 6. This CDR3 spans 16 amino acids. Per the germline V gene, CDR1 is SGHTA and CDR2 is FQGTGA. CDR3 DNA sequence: TGTGCCAGCAGCTTAACGAGGCTAGCGGGCAACAATGAGCAGTTCTTC. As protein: CASSLTRLAGNNEQFF. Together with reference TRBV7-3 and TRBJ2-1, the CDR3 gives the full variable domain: GAGVSQTPSNKVTEKGKYVELRCDPISGHTALYWYRQSLGQGPEFLIYFQGTGAADDSGLPNDRFFAVRPEGSVSTLKIQRTERGDSAVYLCASSLTRLAGNNEQFFGPGTRLTVL.

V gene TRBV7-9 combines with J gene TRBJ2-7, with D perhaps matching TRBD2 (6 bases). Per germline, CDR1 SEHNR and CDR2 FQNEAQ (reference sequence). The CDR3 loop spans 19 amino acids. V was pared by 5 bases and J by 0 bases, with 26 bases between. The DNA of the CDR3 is TGTGCCAGCAGCCCTAGGGAACCGAGCGGGCCAGGCGGCTCCTACGAGCAGTACTTC. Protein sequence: CASSPREPSGPGGSYEQYF.

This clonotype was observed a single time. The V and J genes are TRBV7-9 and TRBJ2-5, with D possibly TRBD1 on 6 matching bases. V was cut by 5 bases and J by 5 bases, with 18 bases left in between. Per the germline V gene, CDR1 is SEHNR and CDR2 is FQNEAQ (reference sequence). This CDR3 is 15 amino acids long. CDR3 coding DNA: TGTGCCAGCAGCCCCCTGGGGGCGGTTGTTGAGACCCAGTACTTC. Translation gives CASSPLGAVVETQYF.

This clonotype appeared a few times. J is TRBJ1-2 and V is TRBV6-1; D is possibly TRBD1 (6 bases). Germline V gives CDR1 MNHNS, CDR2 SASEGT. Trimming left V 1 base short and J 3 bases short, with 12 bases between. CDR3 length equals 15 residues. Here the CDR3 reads CASSEVLTGDYGYTF. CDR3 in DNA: TGTGCCAGCAGTGAAGTTCTGACAGGAGACTATGGCTACACCTTC.

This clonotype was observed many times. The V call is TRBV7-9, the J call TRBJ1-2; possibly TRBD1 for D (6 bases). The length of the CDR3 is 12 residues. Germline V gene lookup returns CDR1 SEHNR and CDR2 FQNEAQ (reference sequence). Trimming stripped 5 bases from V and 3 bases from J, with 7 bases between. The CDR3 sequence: CASSRTDYGYTF. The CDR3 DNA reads TGTGCCAGCAGCAGGACAGACTATGGCTACACCTTC.

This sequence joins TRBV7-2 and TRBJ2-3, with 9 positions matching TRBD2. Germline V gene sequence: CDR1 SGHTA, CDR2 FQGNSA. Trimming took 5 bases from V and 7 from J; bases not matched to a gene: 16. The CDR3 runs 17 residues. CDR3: CASSDELAGGDKNTQYF. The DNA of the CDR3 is TGTGCCAGCAGCGACGAACTAGCGGGCGGGGACAAAAATACGCAGTATTTT.

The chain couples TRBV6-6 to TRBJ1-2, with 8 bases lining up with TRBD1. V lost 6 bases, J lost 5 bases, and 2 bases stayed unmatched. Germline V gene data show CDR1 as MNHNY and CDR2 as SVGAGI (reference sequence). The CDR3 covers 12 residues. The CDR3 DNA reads TGTGCCAGCAGGGGACAGGTTTATGGCTACACCTTC. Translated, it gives CASRGQVYGYTF.

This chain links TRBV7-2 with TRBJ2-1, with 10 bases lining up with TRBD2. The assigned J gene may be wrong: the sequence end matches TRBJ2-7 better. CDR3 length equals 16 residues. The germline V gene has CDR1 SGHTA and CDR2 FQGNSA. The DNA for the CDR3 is TGTGCCAGCAGCTCCCCCCTAGCGGGAGTCCACAATGAGCAGTACTTC. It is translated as CASSSPLAGVHNEQYF.

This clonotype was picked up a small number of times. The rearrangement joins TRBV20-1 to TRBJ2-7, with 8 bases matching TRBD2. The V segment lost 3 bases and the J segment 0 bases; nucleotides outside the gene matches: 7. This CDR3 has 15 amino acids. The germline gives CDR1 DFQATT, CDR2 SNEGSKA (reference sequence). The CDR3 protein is CSASRPGLVSYEQYF. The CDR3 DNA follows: TGCAGTGCTAGTAGGCCGGGACTAGTCTCCTACGAGCAGTACTTC.